The 8 T cell receptor beta chains presented below share a single source sample, sequenced in a study of blood T cell repertoires in COVID-19. Assay used: immunoSEQ multiplex PCR; TCRdb lists only in-frame clones, some missing. The sample lists 200,000 to 250,000 clones; roughly 80% were seen once. Input material: peripheral blood. The source is an elderly woman with acute or convalescent COVID-19.

The V call is TRBV14, the J call TRBJ1-2, with TRBD1 matching over 9 bases. The CDR3 consists of 17 residues. Trimming cost V 2 bases and J 4 bases; bases outside gene matches: 11. Germline lookup yields CDR1 SGHDN and CDR2 FVKESK. This chain's CDR3 is CASSQRLPGQGVYGYTF. The CDR3 nucleotides read TGTGCCAGCAGCCAACGACTTCCGGGACAGGGCGTCTATGGCTACACCTTC.

The rearrangement joins TRBV7-9 to TRBJ1-2; D remains unclear. The CDR3 is 14 amino acids. Trimming stripped 8 bases from V and 4 bases from J, with 17 bases between. Germline-derived CDR1 and CDR2 are SEHNR and FQNEAQ (reference sequence). This chain's CDR3 is CASAHLSGGYGYTF. CDR3 nucleotide sequence: TGTGCCAGCGCCCATCTTTCCGGTGGCTATGGCTACACCTTC.

The chain links TRBV9 to TRBJ1-1; D ambiguous. The CDR3 length is 15 residues. Trimming cost V 0 bases and J 0 bases, with 9 bases left between them. CDR1 and CDR2 (germline): SGDLS, YYNGEE. The CDR3 loop is CASSVAAGMNTEAFF. The CDR3 nucleotides are TGTGCCAGCAGCGTAGCGGCGGGCATGAACACTGAAGCTTTCTTT.

The rearrangement uses TRBV19 and TRBJ1-1, with D tentatively TRBD1 (6 bases). The CDR3 has 15 amino acids. Trimming pared 8 bases from V and 0 bases from J, leaving 16 bases between. Germline values: CDR1 LNHDA, CDR2 SQIVND (reference sequence). The DNA for the CDR3 is TGTGCCAGTTCCGATTACAGGGCAATGAACACTGAAGCTTTCTTT. It is translated as CASSDYRAMNTEAFF.

The chain employs TRBV5-1 and TRBJ2-2, with D possibly TRBD1 on 6 matching bases. CDR3 length equals 16 residues. Trimming shortened V by 0 bases and J by 6 bases, and 15 bases separated the two germline ends. From germline, CDR1 is SGHRS and CDR2 YFSETQ. The CDR3 DNA reads as TGCGCCAGCAGCTTGGGGGCAGGGGTAAAGGCCGGGGAGCTGTTTTTT. It translates to CASSLGAGVKAGELFF.

CDR3 DNA sequence: TGTGCCAGCAGCCCACTCAGCGCAGGGGGCTTCTCTGGAAACACCATATATTTT. It codes for CASSPLSAGGFSGNTIYF. This chain links TRBV7-3 with TRBJ1-3, with 8 nucleotides matching TRBD1. J was trimmed by 0 bases and V by 5 bases; bases with no gene match: 12. Germline CDR1 SGHTA, CDR2 FQGTGA. This CDR3 is built from 18 residues.

This clone occurred once. The chain carries TRBV6-2 or TRBV6-3 and TRBJ1-2, with 7 bases that match TRBD1. The CDR3 is 15 amino acids. The germline CDR1 and CDR2 sequences are MNHEY and SVGEGT. V gave up 2 bases and J gave up 6 bases; unmatched junction bases: 9. The CDR3 DNA follows: TGTGCCAGCAGTTACCTCCAGGGGGGCCGCAATGGCTACACCTTC. It encodes CASSYLQGGRNGYTF.

The rearrangement joins TRBV3-1 (or the pseudogene TRBV3-2) to TRBJ1-2, with D possibly being TRBD1 (6 bases). CDR3 length: 15 residues. Trimming cost V 4 bases and J 5 bases, with 17 bases left between them. The germline gives CDR1 LGHDT, CDR2 YNNKEL (reference sequence). CDR3 loop: CASSLSWTAWYGYTF. DNA for the CDR3: TGTGCCAGCAGCCTATCTTGGACAGCATGGTATGGCTACACCTTC.